Sequencing of this TCR beta chain was carried out in a study of blood T cells in healthy people across ages. General study findings and limits: Investigators treated diversity estimates from one million T cells as underestimates. In long-lived donors, naive CD4+ cell counts and diversity exceeded those of aged donors.

Primers used in a second PCR of about 7 to 12 cycles were a sample-barcoded 5' primer and a J-beta primer mix. TCRdb processed the 5' RACE reads anew with MiXCR; each CDR3 protein has one entry. The repertoire holds approximately 700,000 distinct CDR3 sequences, with approximately 31% as singletons. CDR3 length equals 15 residues. The V gene end was trimmed by 0 bases and the J gene end by 3 bases; junction bases not matched to a gene: 8. Germline V lookup: CDR1 GTSNPN, CDR2 SVGIG (reference sequence). This clonotype was observed at least ten times. The antigen remains unidentified. The V call is TRBV30, the J call TRBJ2-7; 7 bases align to TRBD2. This clonotype was obtained from a woman of 80 years or more in good health. Material: blood. Here the CDR3 reads CAWSVGSGWYYEQYF. In DNA, the CDR3 is TGTGCCTGGAGTGTAGGTAGCGGGTGGTACTACGAGCAGTACTTC.